These 20 T cell receptor beta chains were all obtained from the same sample, sequenced in a study of shared clonotypes between healthy human individuals. The table came from immunoSEQ multiplex PCR; TCRdb's copy has only in-frame clones and leaves some out. The table lists some 300,000 clones, over 70% of them singletons. Material: memory CD4+ T cells sorted from blood. Stated subset: CD45RA-negative fraction. These receptors all come from a man aged 25-45 years in good health.

As to this clone: Additional DNA sequences in this sample encode the identical CDR3. The V call is TRBV5-1, the J call TRBJ1-1; D possibly corresponds to TRBD1 (5 bases). The germline gives CDR1 SGHRS, CDR2 YFSETQ. The CDR3 runs to 14 residues. The V end was cut by 4 bases, the J end by 3 bases, with 13 bases between. CDR3: CASSPQGGDTEAFF. The CDR3 bases are TGCGCCAGCAGCCCTCAGGGCGGGGACACTGAAGCTTTCTTT.

The CDR3 spells CASSITWTSGREQFF. The CDR3 DNA is TGTGCCAGTAGTATTACCTGGACTAGCGGGCGTGAGCAGTTCTTC. The chain links TRBV19 to TRBJ2-1; 11 bases line up with TRBD2. This CDR3 spans 15 amino acids. Trimming took 3 bases from V and 9 from J; bases not matched to a gene: 7. Germline V gives CDR1 LNHDA, CDR2 SQIVND (reference sequence).

This clone was seen many times. The rearrangement joins TRBV5-1 to TRBJ1-2, with 8 bases lining up with TRBD1. Trimming at V came to 4 bases and at J to 6 bases, leaving 5 bases not matched to a gene. CDR1 is SGHRS and CDR2 is YFSETQ in the germline V gene. CDR3 length: 13 residues. The CDR3 DNA reads TGCGCCAGCAGCCAACGGACAGGGCATGGCTACACCTTC. This translates into CASSQRTGHGYTF.

In this sample, this clone turned up once. The V and J genes are TRBV19 and TRBJ2-1; 10 bases are shared with TRBD2. Trimming removed 11 bases from V and 0 bases from J; junction bases left unmatched: 4. The CDR3 contains 14 residues. Germline lookup yields CDR1 LNHDA and CDR2 SQIVND (reference sequence). The CDR3 DNA reads as TGTGCCGGGACTAGCGTCCGCTCCTACAATGAGCAGTTCTTC. Translating gives CAGTSVRSYNEQFF. The full variable domain, completed using reference TRBV19 and TRBJ2-1, is DGGITQSPKYLFRKEGQNVTLSCEQNLNHDAMYWYRQDPGQGLRLIYYSQIVNDFQKGDIAEGYSVSREKKESFPLTVTSAQKNPTAFYLCAGTSVRSYNEQFFGPGTRLTVL.

The J gene is TRBJ2-5, the V gene TRBV7-2; tentatively, D is TRBD1 (7 bases). The V gene lost 5 bases and the J gene lost 1 base, with 14 bases spanning the gap. Germline assignment: CDR1 SGHTA and CDR2 FQGNSA. This CDR3 contains 15 residues. The CDR3 region is CASSLDQGGQETQYF. Written as DNA, the CDR3 is TGTGCCAGCAGCCTTGACCAGGGGGGCCAAGAGACCCAGTACTTC.

The V and J genes are TRBV7-7 and TRBJ2-7; TRBD1 or TRBD2 may be the D gene (5 bases each). Germline V gene lookup returns CDR1 SSHAT and CDR2 FNYEAQ (reference sequence). The V gene lost 5 bases and the J gene lost 7 bases, with 18 bases spanning the gap. This CDR3 has 14 amino acids. The CDR3 spells CASSPGTADMEQYF. CDR3 DNA: TGTGCCAGCAGCCCCGGGACCGCGGATATGGAGCAGTACTTC.

The chain combines TRBV27 with TRBJ1-2, with 8 nucleotides matching TRBD1. The CDR3 covers 18 residues. From germline, CDR1 is MNHEY and CDR2 SMNVEV (reference sequence). J gave up 4 bases and V 4 bases, and 17 bases lay outside the gene matches. The CDR3 loop is CASSSSLLGYRGGYGYTF. The CDR3 nucleotides are TGTGCCAGCAGTTCCAGTTTGCTGGGATACAGGGGGGGCTATGGCTACACCTTC.

The chain joins TRBV7-2 to TRBJ2-1; tentative D call: TRBD1 (6 bases). Per germline, CDR1 SGHTA and CDR2 FQGNSA. The CDR3 is 15 residues long. V shed 0 bases and J shed 5 bases, with 11 bases lying between them. The CDR3 loop is CASSLAGGAHNEQFF. CDR3 in DNA: TGTGCCAGCAGCTTAGCAGGGGGAGCCCACAATGAGCAGTTCTTC.

The rearrangement links TRBV6-1 to TRBJ2-4, with a weak D call TRBD2 (6 bases). The CDR3 covers 15 residues. Trimming left V 2 bases short and J 3 bases short, with 11 bases between. CDR1 is MNHNS and CDR2 is SASEGT in the germline V gene. CDR3 protein: CASSEKGGVKNIQYF. DNA of the CDR3: TGTGCCAGCAGTGAAAAGGGAGGAGTCAAAAACATTCAGTACTTC.

This sequence joins TRBV7-9 and TRBJ2-4, with D tentatively TRBD2 (5 bases). The CDR3 spans 14 residues. Germline V lookup: CDR1 SEHNR, CDR2 FQNEAQ (reference sequence). V dropped 5 bases and J dropped 8 bases, with 16 bases sitting between them. The CDR3 region is CASSKEGSRDIQYF. The CDR3 DNA follows: TGTGCCAGCAGCAAAGAGGGTTCACGGGACATTCAGTACTTC.

The chain employs TRBV7-2 and TRBJ2-7; 7 bases line up with TRBD2. Losses at the gene ends were 5 bases for V and 3 bases for J; bases not matched to a gene: 7. CDR1 and CDR2 (germline): SGHTA, FQGNSA. This CDR3 is 14 amino acids long. The DNA of the CDR3 is TGTGCCAGCAGCAAGGGACTACTAATCTACGAGCAGTACTTC. Amino acid sequence: CASSKGLLIYEQYF.

This clone was counted a single time. The chain links TRBV7-2 to TRBJ2-5, with 9 bases that match TRBD2. The V gene's germline CDR1 is SGHTA and CDR2 FQGNSA. CDR3 length: 17 residues. After removal of 1 base from V and 7 bases from J, the junction contained 13 bases not matched to a gene. CDR3 coding DNA: TGTGCCAGCAGCTTAGTGGCTGTTAGCGGGAGTAGGGCGACCCAGTACTTC. Translating it yields CASSLVAVSGSRATQYF.

This rearrangement joins TRBV5-4 to TRBJ1-2; D possibly corresponds to TRBD1 (6 bases). The CDR3 spans 15 residues. Germline loops: CDR1 SGHNT, CDR2 YYREEE (reference sequence). V lost 1 base and J 4 bases, leaving 14 bases between the germline ends. The CDR3 nucleotides are TGTGCCAGCAGCTTGCCGGGGGCCGGGGCCTATGGCTACACCTTC. This translates into CASSLPGAGAYGYTF.

This chain links TRBV6-5 with TRBJ2-3, with D possibly being TRBD2 (6 bases). The germline CDR1 and CDR2 sequences are MNHEY and SVGAGI. The CDR3 is made up of 14 amino acids. V was pared by 6 bases and J by 2 bases, with 12 bases between. CDR3 in amino acids: CASRTGLDTDTQYF. In DNA form, the CDR3 reads TGTGCCAGCAGAACGGGACTGGACACAGATACGCAGTATTTT.

V and J are TRBV5-6 and TRBJ2-1, with TRBD2 as a possible D gene (6 bases). The V end lost 2 bases, the J end lost 3 bases, and 12 bases lay between the germline ends. This CDR3 comprises 15 residues. Germline V gene sequence: CDR1 SGHDT, CDR2 YYEEEE. CDR3 DNA: TGTGCCAGCAGCTTCGCGGGGCCCGACTACAATGAGCAGTTCTTC. Translated, it gives CASSFAGPDYNEQFF.

The chain uses TRBV19 and TRBJ1-6; TRBD1 agrees at 8 bases. The CDR3 consists of 14 residues. V lost 6 bases, J lost 10 bases, and 8 bases stayed unmatched. Germline assignment: CDR1 LNHDA and CDR2 SQIVND (reference sequence). This chain's CDR3 is CASRGQGGVSPLHF. The CDR3, as DNA: TGTGCCAGTAGAGGACAGGGCGGCGTCTCACCCCTCCACTTT.

The V call is TRBV4-3, the J call TRBJ2-1, with D possibly TRBD1 on 5 matching bases. Deletions cut 3 bases from V and 9 bases from J, with 9 bases between. The germline gives CDR1 LGHNA, CDR2 YSLEER. This CDR3 spans 12 amino acids. CDR3 sequence: CASSHTGSEQFF. Here the CDR3 DNA reads TGCGCCAGCAGCCATACAGGAAGTGAGCAGTTCTTC.

The V gene is TRBV12-5, the J gene TRBJ2-2; TRBD2 matches at 9 bases. V lost 5 bases and J lost 1; bases outside the gene matches: 5. The CDR3 extends over 16 amino acids. Germline assignment: CDR1 LGHNT and CDR2 FRNRAP. The CDR3, as DNA: TGTGCTAGTGGTCCGAGCGGGAGGCAGAACACCGGGGAGCTGTTTTTT. Translated: CASGPSGRQNTGELFF. The full variable domain, rest sourced from reference TRBV12-5 and TRBJ2-2, is DARVTQTPRHKVTEMGQEVTMRCQPILGHNTVFWYRQTMMQGLELLAYFRNRAPLDDSGMPKDRFSAEMPDATLATLKIQPSEPRDSAVYFCASGPSGRQNTGELFFGEGSRLTVL.

As for this clone: Its ends do not fully match the called genes, so a read error is possible. The chain joins TRBV6-1 to TRBJ1-2; TRBD1 matches 10 bases. Germline V gene lookup returns CDR1 MNHNS and CDR2 SASEGT. The CDR3 runs to 13 residues. This CDR3 is CARRETGGGGYTF. The DNA for the CDR3 is TGTGCCCGCAGGGAGACAGGGGGCGGGGGCTACACCTTC.

The chain uses TRBV11-2 and TRBJ2-2; 13 nucleotides match TRBD2. The CDR3 spans 16 residues. CDR1 and CDR2 (germline): SGHAT, FQNNGV. The J segment lost 7 bases and the V segment lost 5 bases, leaving 7 bases of the junction unmatched. CDR3 nucleotide sequence: TGTGCCAGCAGCCAGGGACTAGCGGGGACGTTCGGGGAGCTGTTTTTT. It translates to CASSQGLAGTFGELFF.